One T cell receptor (beta chain) is described in this entry. The antigen remains undetermined. RNA in amounts of about 0.5 to 1 ug was reverse transcribed with random hexamers. A multiplex approach, immunoSEQ multiplex PCR, amplified TCR beta CDR3 across 54 Vbeta and 13 Jbeta. TCRdb independently ran MiXCR on the immunoSEQ multiplex PCR reads; one entry per CDR3 protein. The table has approximately 190,000 distinct CDR3 sequences, approximately 94% seen once. The source of the sample is a study of CD8 T cells in Susac syndrome. Study-wide results and caveats: By the study's own acknowledgment, its TCR sequencing and HLA analysis included relatively few individuals.

V was pared by 3 bases and J by 6 bases, with 4 bases of the junction left unmatched. This CDR3 has 13 residues. Germline V gives CDR1 SGHTA, CDR2 FQGNSA. The authors carried out high-throughput sequencing of TCR beta. They applied it to CD8+ and CD4+ T cells obtained from blood. V usage is TRBV7-2 and J usage is TRBJ1-1; 7 positions agree with TRBD1. Sequencing was carried out using CD4+ T cells from PBMCs. This clonotype was sampled from a human donor in good health. The CDR3 region has the DNA TGTGCCAGCAGCTTTAGGACAGGCGCTGAAGCTTTCTTT. It encodes CASSFRTGAEAFF.